In its sample, the clone carrying this T cell receptor (beta chain) was seen a few times. Its specificity is unknown. The sample belongs to a study of early T cells in non-severe SARS-CoV-2 infection. Study-level background: Unsorted whole blood bulk RNA was sequenced, with unpaired chains. Findings of the study overall: Clonotype matching in VDJdb favored anti-spike CD8 responses and did not capture private and CD4 specificities.

The protocol attached unique molecular identifiers to individual cDNA molecules. Using its own MiXCR run on the 5' RACE reads, TCRdb lists one record per CDR3 protein. The table lists approximately 74,000 distinct CDR3 sequences, 14% of them singletons. This clonotype was obtained from an adult who was a healthcare worker with PCR-confirmed SARS-CoV-2 infection or an uninfected control (not recorded which). Sequencing was carried out using whole blood.

The CDR3 loop is CASSYPGQRLHYGYTF. The CDR3 nucleotides are TGTGCCAGCAGTTACCCAGGACAGAGATTACACTATGGCTACACCTTC. This rearrangement joins TRBV6-6 to TRBJ1-2; possibly TRBD1 for D (6 bases). This CDR3 contains 16 residues. The germline gives CDR1 MNHNY, CDR2 SVGAGI (reference sequence). V lost 2 bases to trimming and J lost 3 bases, with 16 bases between them.